This is a list of T cell receptor beta chains from one sample in a study of control samples from healthy donors and cancer patients. This table comes from immunoSEQ multiplex PCR, and its TCRdb copy is limited to in-frame clones, with some not included. The sample spans approximately 190,000 clones; the ten largest clones claim around 2%. Sequenced input: blood. The source is a woman aged 30 to 39 in good health. Each CDR3 is given without its conserved first and last residue.

v_gene: TRBV19; CDR3aa: ASSIHRGGGQPQH
v_gene: TRBV7-9; CDR3aa: ASSKDRDTIY
v_gene: TRBV6-7; CDR3aa: ASSYPTGGNQPQH
v_gene: TRBV6-5; CDR3aa: ASRTGGNSPLH
v_gene: TRBV5-6; CDR3aa: ASSFVSASEQF
v_gene: TRBV7-6; CDR3aa: ASSLGNTDTEAF
v_gene: TRBV30; CDR3aa: AWSVLGGQRGNSPLH
v_gene: TRBV19; CDR3aa: ASSSSGANVLT
v_gene: TRBV13; CDR3aa: ASSSRDNRYEQY
v_gene: TRBV30; CDR3aa: AWSVRSYEQY
v_gene: TRBV19; CDR3aa: ASSLAGGTGTEAF